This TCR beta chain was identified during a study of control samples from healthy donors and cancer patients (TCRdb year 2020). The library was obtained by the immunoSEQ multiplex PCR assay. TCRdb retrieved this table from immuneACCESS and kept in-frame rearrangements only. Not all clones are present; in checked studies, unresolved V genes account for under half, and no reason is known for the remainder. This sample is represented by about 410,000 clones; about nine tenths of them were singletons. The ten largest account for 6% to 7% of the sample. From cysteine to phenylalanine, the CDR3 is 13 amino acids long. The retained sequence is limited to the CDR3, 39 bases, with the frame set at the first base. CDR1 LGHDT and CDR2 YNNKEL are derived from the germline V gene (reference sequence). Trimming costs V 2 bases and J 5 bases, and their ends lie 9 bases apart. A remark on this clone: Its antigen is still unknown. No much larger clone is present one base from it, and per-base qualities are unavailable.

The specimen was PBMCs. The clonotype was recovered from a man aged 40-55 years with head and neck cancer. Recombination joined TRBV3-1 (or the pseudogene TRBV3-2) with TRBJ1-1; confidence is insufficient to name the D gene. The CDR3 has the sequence CASSQIGETEAFF. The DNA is TGTGCCAGCAGCCAAATCGGGGAAACTGAAGCTTTCTTT.